Sequencing of this T cell receptor beta chain was carried out in a study of identical twins (dated by TCRdb to about 2016). Notes on the research overall: The study deep-sequenced TCR alpha and beta repertoires from monozygotic twins, unrelated adults of various ages and cord blood to test whether fetal clonotypes persist. To rule out contamination, the twin experiments were replicated at different times with different library preparation protocols.

Overall study outcomes, separate from this receptor: Out-of-frame TCR alpha sharing in monozygotic twins was systematically underestimated by recombination models, whereas sharing between unrelated individuals was in agreement with the recombination models. The excess sharing between twins in beta out-of-frame sequences was weaker because fewer shared sequences reduced the signal-to-noise ratio. Abundant cord blood beta clonotypes carried fewer insertions; young adult naive repertoires showed a weaker similar trend, while memory repertoires showed none. Compared with coincidental sharing between unrelated individuals, out-of-frame TCR alpha sequences shared between twins showed an excess of sequences with low generation probability. Because the same donors could not be followed over many years, the conclusions relied on cross-sectional statistical analysis. Zero-insertion analyses could be partly confounded by invariant T cells such as MAIT and iNKT, though diverse VJ usage argued against such confounding for most clonotypes.

As for this clonotype: No antigen is known for it. It has no much larger one-base neighbor in the sample; base qualities were not kept.

Library construction relied on 5' RACE. Sequencing instrument: Illumina HiSeq 2000. A universal primer binding site was introduced by template switching, and a unique molecular identifier was present in the final cDNA, enabling accurate counting of TCR cDNA molecules. Specific primers in the conserved constant-segment region were used to synthesize first-strand cDNA for TCR alpha and beta chains. To control for contamination, each cDNA library was double barcoded with a SMART-Mk sample barcode plus Illumina barcodes. TruSeq adapter sequences, together with Illumina sample barcodes, were added in two successive PCR steps. Sequencing of the TCR alpha and beta cDNA libraries was done on the Illumina HiSeq platform using custom primers. The source study handled its data this way. MiGEC was used to process raw reads and extract unique molecular identifiers, and MiXCR was used to find CDR3 positions. For each individual, recombination models were inferred using an EM algorithm with the repgenHMM and IGoR tools. The analysis of shared clonotypes was done with the tcR package in R, with sharing normalized by the product of cloneset sizes. Out-of-frame nonproductive sequences were analyzed to study raw recombination free of thymic and clonal selection effects. Clones were called with MiXCR by TCRdb after fastp trimmed the public reads at Q25, and only in-frame beta chains were retained. All rows with the same CDR3 protein become a single entry with the most common DNA and genes. These V and J calls are TCRdb output, not the study's own analysis. The sample includes approximately 500,000 distinct CDR3 sequences, with roughly 15% observed a single time. The top ten clones comprise about 0.47% of the sample.

The CDR3, from cysteine to phenylalanine, totals 18 residues. Only the CDR3 DNA is retained, 54 bases long and in frame from the first base. The germline V gene provides CDR1 MNHNS and CDR2 SASEGT. Relative to germline, V is 0 bases shorter and J is 0 bases shorter, with 16 bases between their ends. Only healthy Caucasian donors were included. Three pairs of female monozygotic twins, all aged roughly 18 to 29 years, made up the twin cohort. Positive isolation kits from Invitrogen were used to isolate the CD4+ and CD8+ T cell populations. These same records also appear under a second study, on yellow fever vaccine responses in identical twins. The second paper states: According to the authors, the vaccine-induced T cell response in identical twins seemed to be partly convergent and partly specific to each individual. The study precisely tracked vaccine-responding T cell clones in identical twins.

The specimen was CD4+ T cells sorted from blood. Recombination joined TRBV6-1 with TRBJ2-3, with the identity of the D gene unclear. The TCR originated in a young woman in good health. The CDR3 loop reads CASSEALTAGPSTDTQYF. Read as DNA, the sequence is TGTGCCAGCAGTGAAGCCCTTACCGCAGGACCTAGCACAGATACGCAGTATTTT.